This T cell receptor beta chain was sequenced in a study of OX40 agonist ivuxolimab in advanced cancers. Overall study: Ivuxolimab was delivered to patients intravenously every 2 weeks at doses spanning 0.01 to 10 mg/kg.

With regard to this clone: Its specificity is unknown.

The junction had 6 bases not matched to a gene; V was cut back by 5 bases and J by 10 bases. CDR3 length: 13 residues. CDR1 is SEHNR and CDR2 is FQNEAQ in the germline V gene (reference sequence). Sequencing was performed with immunoSEQ multiplex PCR; in TCRdb, only in-frame clones are kept and a portion is missing. The sample yields roughly 50,000 clones, around nine tenths seen once. General study findings and limits: CD8+ T cells were the subset that, on average, had more expanded clones than CD4+.

The chain uses TRBV7-9 and TRBJ2-1; 9 positions match TRBD1. This TCR came from an adult with an advanced solid tumor such as melanoma, head and neck, liver or kidney cancer. The specimen comprised CD4+ or CD8+ T cells sorted from blood, sampled in a trial of the OX40 agonist ivuxolimab. DNA for the CDR3: TGTGCCAGCAGCGCACAGGGGGCAGGGGAGCAGTTCTTC. It translates to CASSAQGAGEQFF.